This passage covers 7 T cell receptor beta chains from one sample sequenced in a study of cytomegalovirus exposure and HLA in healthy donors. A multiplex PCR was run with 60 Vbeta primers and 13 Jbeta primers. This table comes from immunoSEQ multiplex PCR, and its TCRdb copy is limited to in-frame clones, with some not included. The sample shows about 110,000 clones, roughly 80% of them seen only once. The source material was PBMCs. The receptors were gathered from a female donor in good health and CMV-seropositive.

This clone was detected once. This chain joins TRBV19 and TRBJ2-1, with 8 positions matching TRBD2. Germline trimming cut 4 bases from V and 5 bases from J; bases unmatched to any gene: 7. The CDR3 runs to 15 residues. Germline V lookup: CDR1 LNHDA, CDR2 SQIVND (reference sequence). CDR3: CASSTYQAGDNEQFF. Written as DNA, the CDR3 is TGTGCCAGTAGTACCTACCAAGCGGGGGACAATGAGCAGTTCTTC.

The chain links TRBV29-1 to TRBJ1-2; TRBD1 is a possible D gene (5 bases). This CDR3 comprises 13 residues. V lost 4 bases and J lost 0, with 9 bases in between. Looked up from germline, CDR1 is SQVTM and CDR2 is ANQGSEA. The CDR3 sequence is CSVALTANYGYTF. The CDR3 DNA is TGCAGCGTTGCCCTGACAGCTAACTATGGCTACACCTTC.

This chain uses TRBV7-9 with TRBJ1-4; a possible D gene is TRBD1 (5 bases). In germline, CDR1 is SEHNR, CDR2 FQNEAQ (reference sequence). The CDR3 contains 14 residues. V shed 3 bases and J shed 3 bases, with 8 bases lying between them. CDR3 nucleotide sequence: TGTGCCAGCAGCTTCAGGGAACCTAATGAAAAACTGTTTTTT. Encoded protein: CASSFREPNEKLFF.

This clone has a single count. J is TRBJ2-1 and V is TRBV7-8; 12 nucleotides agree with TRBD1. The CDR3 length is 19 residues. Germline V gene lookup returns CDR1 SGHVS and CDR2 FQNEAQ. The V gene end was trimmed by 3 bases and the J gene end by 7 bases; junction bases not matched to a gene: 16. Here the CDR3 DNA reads TGTGCCAGCAGCTTTAGAATCTTGGGGACAGGGGGCGCCTCAAATGAGCAGTTCTTC. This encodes CASSFRILGTGGASNEQFF.

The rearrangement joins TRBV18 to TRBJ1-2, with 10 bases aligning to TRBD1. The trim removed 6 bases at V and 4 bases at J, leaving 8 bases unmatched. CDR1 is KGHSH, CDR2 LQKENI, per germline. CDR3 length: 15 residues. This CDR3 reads CASSPDRGLAYGYTF. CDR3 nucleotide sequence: TGTGCCAGCTCTCCTGACAGGGGGCTTGCCTATGGCTACACCTTC. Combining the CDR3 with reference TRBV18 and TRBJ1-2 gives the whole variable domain NAGVMQNPRHLVRRRGQEARLRCSPMKGHSHVYWYRQLPEEGLKFMVYLQKENIIDESGMPKERFSAEFPKEGPSILRIQQVVRGDSAAYFCASSPDRGLAYGYTFGSGTRLTVV.

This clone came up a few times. The CDR3 coding sequence is TGCGCCAGCAGCTTGAATGGAGGAATCTCTGGAAACACCATATATTTT. It encodes CASSLNGGISGNTIYF. The chain links TRBV5-1 to TRBJ1-3; D gene unclear. Germline V gives CDR1 SGHRS, CDR2 YFSETQ. Trimming pared 1 base from V and 0 bases from J, leaving 11 bases between. The CDR3 is 16 residues long.

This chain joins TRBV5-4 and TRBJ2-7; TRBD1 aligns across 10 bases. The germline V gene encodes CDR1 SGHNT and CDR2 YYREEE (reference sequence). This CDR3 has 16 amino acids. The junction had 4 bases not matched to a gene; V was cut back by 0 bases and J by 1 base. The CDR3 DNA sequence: TGTGCCAGCAGCTTGGGGGTGGGACAGGGGTCCTACGAGCAGTACTTC. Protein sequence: CASSLGVGQGSYEQYF.